Each of the 21 T cell receptor beta chains below was sequenced from the same sample in a study of memory CD4+ T cells and cytomegalovirus serostatus. The sort gate was single viable CD3+CD4+CD8-CD45RO+ cells for memory CD4+ T cells. Clones were sequenced by immunoSEQ multiplex PCR, and TCRdb holds only the in-frame ones, with some missing. In the table there are fewer than 35,000 clones, more than 60% of which are singletons. Sample: memory CD4+ T cells from blood. All receptors derive from an adult in good health and CMV-seronegative.

The rearrangement links TRBV7-2 to TRBJ2-7, with D tentatively TRBD1 (6 bases). Germline V gives CDR1 SGHTA, CDR2 FQGNSA. The CDR3 length is 14 residues. V dropped 1 base and J dropped 3 bases, with 10 bases sitting between them. CDR3 residues: CASSLVGTNYEQYF. DNA of the CDR3: TGTGCCAGCAGCTTAGTTGGGACAAACTACGAGCAGTACTTC.

The J gene is TRBJ2-3, the V gene TRBV19; the D is unclear. Trimming removed 1 base at V and 2 bases at J, with 16 bases between. CDR1 and CDR2 from the germline V gene are LNHDA and SQIVND (reference sequence). This CDR3 contains 17 residues. CDR3 nucleotide sequence: TGTGCCAGTAGTATAGGGCCCCCTGGCACATACACAGATACGCAGTATTTT. Translation: CASSIGPPGTYTDTQYF. Full variable domain (missing parts from reference TRBV19 and TRBJ2-3): DGGITQSPKYLFRKEGQNVTLSCEQNLNHDAMYWYRQDPGQGLRLIYYSQIVNDFQKGDIAEGYSVSREKKESFPLTVTSAQKNPTAFYLCASSIGPPGTYTDTQYFGPGTRLTVL.

The rearrangement uses TRBV6-6 and TRBJ1-2; D might be TRBD1 (6 bases). The V gene lost 0 bases and the J gene lost 3 bases, with 14 bases spanning the gap. The germline gives CDR1 MNHNY, CDR2 SVGAGI (reference sequence). CDR3 length: 16 residues. The CDR3 sequence: CASSYSPTRGDYGYTF. In nucleotides, the CDR3 is TGTGCCAGCAGTTACTCCCCTACCAGGGGCGACTATGGCTACACCTTC.

The chain couples TRBV19 to TRBJ1-1; TRBD1 matches 8 bases. V lost 6 bases to trimming and J lost 4 bases; unmatched junction nucleotides: 7. Germline loops: CDR1 LNHDA, CDR2 SQIVND (reference sequence). CDR3 length equals 14 residues. This CDR3 is CASSPGQGPTEAFF. Written as DNA, the CDR3 is TGTGCCAGTAGCCCAGGACAGGGACCCACTGAAGCTTTCTTT.

The chain employs TRBV7-6 and TRBJ1-1; D might be TRBD1 (5 bases). Trimming removed 5 bases from V and 5 bases from J, with 15 bases in between. CDR1 is SGHVS, CDR2 FNYEAQ, per germline. The CDR3 sequence is 14 residues long. The CDR3 reads CASSPRGGGTEAFF. CDR3 DNA: TGTGCCAGCAGCCCTAGGGGTGGGGGGACTGAAGCTTTCTTT.

The rearrangement joins TRBV29-1 to TRBJ2-2; 7 bases fit TRBD2. The ends lost 3 bases at V and 4 bases at J; junction bases unmatched: 2. CDR1 is SQVTM, CDR2 ANQGSEA, per germline. This CDR3 region has 13 residues. This CDR3 reads CSVDRGVTGELFF. The CDR3, as DNA: TGCAGCGTTGACCGGGGGGTCACCGGGGAGCTGTTTTTT.

V gene TRBV30 combines with J gene TRBJ2-5; D ambiguous. This CDR3 spans 11 amino acids. From germline, CDR1 is GTSNPN and CDR2 SVGIG (reference sequence). The V end lost 0 bases, the J end lost 2 bases, and 1 base lay between the germline ends. CDR3 in DNA: TGTGCCTGGAGTGTACAAGAGACCCAGTACTTC. Encoded protein: CAWSVQETQYF. The complete variable domain, with remaining parts taken from reference TRBV30 and TRBJ2-5, reads SQTIHQWPATLVQPVGSPLSLECTVEGTSNPNLYWYRQAAGRGLQLLFYSVGIGQISSEVPQNLSASRPQDRQFILSSKKLLLSDSGFYLCAWSVQETQYFGPGTRLLVL.

The table lists this clone with a count of one. This chain links TRBV11-2 with TRBJ2-7, with 7 bases matching TRBD1. This CDR3 has 13 amino acids. Per germline, CDR1 SGHAT and CDR2 FQNNGV. V shed 5 bases, J shed 2 bases, and the junction held 3 bases outside the gene matches. The CDR3 DNA follows: TGTGCCAGCAGCCCCGGGACAGCCTACGAGCAGTACTTC. Its protein product is CASSPGTAYEQYF.

This sequence joins TRBV5-1 and TRBJ2-3; 8 nucleotides align to TRBD1. V lost 2 bases to trimming and J lost 2 bases; unmatched junction nucleotides: 7. CDR1 is SGHRS and CDR2 is YFSETQ in the germline V gene. CDR3 size: 16 residues. For the CDR3, the DNA is TGCGCCAGCAGCTTATCGGACAGGGCGATCACAGATACGCAGTATTTT. Translated: CASSLSDRAITDTQYF.

This clone was seen more than once but under ten times. CDR3 in amino acids: CASSPQGGREKLFF. Here the CDR3 DNA reads TGTGCCAGCAGCCCACAGGGGGGACGTGAAAAACTGTTTTTT. The chain is built from TRBV7-2 and TRBJ1-4, with 8 bases fitting TRBD1. The CDR3 length is 14 residues. The germline V gene encodes CDR1 SGHTA and CDR2 FQGNSA. After removal of 5 bases from V and 7 bases from J, the junction contained 6 bases not matched to a gene.

The chain carries TRBV9 and TRBJ2-3; tentative D call: TRBD2 (6 bases). The CDR3 runs 12 residues. Looked up from germline, CDR1 is SGDLS and CDR2 is YYNGEE. V was shortened by 4 bases and J by 8 bases, with 11 bases between the two germline ends. The CDR3: CASSPGEVTQYF. CDR3 nucleotides: TGTGCCAGCAGCCCTGGGGAGGTTACGCAGTATTTT.

This clone was counted a single time. The gene calls are TRBV29-1 and TRBJ2-3; D ambiguous. Deletions cut 5 bases from V and 0 bases from J, with 9 bases between. From germline, CDR1 is SQVTM and CDR2 ANQGSEA. This CDR3 region has 13 residues. The CDR3 here is CSVWLTSTDTQYF. The DNA for the CDR3 is TGCAGCGTTTGGCTGACTAGCACAGATACGCAGTATTTT.

The rearrangement joins TRBV2 to TRBJ2-7, with TRBD1 matching 7 bases. V was clipped by 5 bases and J by 2 bases; unmatched bases: 6. This CDR3 is built from 14 residues. Per the germline V gene, CDR1 is SNHLY and CDR2 is FYNNEI. The CDR3 loop is CASSKDRWAYEQYF. The CDR3 bases are TGTGCCAGCAGTAAGGACAGGTGGGCCTACGAGCAGTACTTC.

The rearrangement joins TRBV10-2 to TRBJ1-5; 8 bases are shared with TRBD1. Germline V CDR1 and CDR2: WSHSY, SAAADI. The V segment lost 0 bases and the J segment 8 bases; nucleotides outside the gene matches: 9. This CDR3 comprises 16 residues. Here the CDR3 reads CASSESTGDRGKPQHF. CDR3 in DNA: TGCGCCAGCAGTGAGTCGACAGGAGACAGGGGCAAGCCCCAGCATTTT.

The rearrangement uses TRBV10-1 and TRBJ1-1, with D tentatively TRBD1 (5 bases). With 2 bases removed from V and 12 bases from J, the gap between germline ends came to 10 bases. The CDR3 has 11 residues. CDR1 and CDR2 from the germline V gene are WNHNN and SYGVQD (reference sequence). The CDR3 region is CASSETGTTFF. CDR3 DNA: TGCGCCAGCAGTGAGACGGGGACTACTTTCTTT.

The gene calls are TRBV5-5 and TRBJ1-6; 10 bases are a match to TRBD1. In germline, CDR1 is SGHKS, CDR2 YYEKEE (reference sequence). The V segment lost 1 base and the J segment 8 bases; nucleotides outside the gene matches: 3. The length of the CDR3 is 15 residues. This chain's CDR3 is CASSLWGTGDSPLHF. DNA for the CDR3: TGTGCCAGCAGCTTGTGGGGGACAGGGGATTCACCCCTCCACTTT.

The rearrangement uses TRBV5-1 and TRBJ2-7; 8 nucleotides agree with TRBD1. Germline V gives CDR1 SGHRS, CDR2 YFSETQ. The CDR3 consists of 14 residues. The J segment lost 2 bases and the V segment lost 2 bases, leaving 3 bases of the junction unmatched. The CDR3: CASSFGDRTYEQYF. CDR3 in DNA: TGCGCCAGCAGCTTCGGGGACAGGACCTACGAGCAGTACTTC.

V is TRBV5-5 and J is TRBJ1-4, with TRBD1 as a possible D gene (6 bases). Germline-derived CDR1 and CDR2 are SGHKS and YYEKEE (reference sequence). V was cut by 3 bases and J by 4 bases, with 22 bases left in between. The CDR3 extends over 18 amino acids. This CDR3 reads CASSSQGKGGQSNEKLFF. The CDR3 DNA is TGTGCCAGCAGCTCTCAGGGAAAAGGGGGACAAAGTAATGAAAAACTGTTTTTT. Complete variable domain (other parts from reference TRBV5-5 and TRBJ1-4): DAGVTQSPTHLIKTRGQQVTLRCSPISGHKSVSWYQQVLGQGPQFIFQYYEKEERGRGNFPDRFSARQFPNYSSELNVNALLLGDSALYLCASSSQGKGGQSNEKLFFGSGTQLSVL.

This chain uses TRBV11-2 with TRBJ2-3; D call uncertain. This CDR3 contains 14 residues. In germline, CDR1 is SGHAT, CDR2 FQNNGV. The ends were cut back, 5 bases at V and 0 bases at J, with 9 bases in the middle. CDR3 sequence reads: CASSPMSSTDTQYF. The CDR3, as DNA: TGTGCCAGCAGCCCAATGTCTAGCACAGATACGCAGTATTTT.

This clone occurred once. The CDR3 bases are TGTGCCAGCAGCTTACAGGGGGCGCGTGGAAACACCATATATTTT. This gives the protein CASSLQGARGNTIYF. V usage is TRBV6-1 and J usage is TRBJ1-3; 9 positions agree with TRBD1. Germline V CDR1 and CDR2: MNHNS, SASEGT. This CDR3 is built from 15 residues. V was clipped by 6 bases and J by 3 bases; unmatched bases: 6.

This clone was seen more than once but under ten times. The chain recombines TRBV6-6 with TRBJ1-2, with a possible D match to TRBD1 (5 bases). V lost 6 bases and J lost 8, with 25 bases in between. Germline CDR1 reads MNHNY; CDR2 reads SVGAGI (reference sequence). The CDR3 is 16 residues long. The CDR3 coding sequence is TGTGCCAGCAGCCCCACAGGCGCAGGGAAGTGGGGGGGCTACACCTTC. Its protein product is CASSPTGAGKWGGYTF.